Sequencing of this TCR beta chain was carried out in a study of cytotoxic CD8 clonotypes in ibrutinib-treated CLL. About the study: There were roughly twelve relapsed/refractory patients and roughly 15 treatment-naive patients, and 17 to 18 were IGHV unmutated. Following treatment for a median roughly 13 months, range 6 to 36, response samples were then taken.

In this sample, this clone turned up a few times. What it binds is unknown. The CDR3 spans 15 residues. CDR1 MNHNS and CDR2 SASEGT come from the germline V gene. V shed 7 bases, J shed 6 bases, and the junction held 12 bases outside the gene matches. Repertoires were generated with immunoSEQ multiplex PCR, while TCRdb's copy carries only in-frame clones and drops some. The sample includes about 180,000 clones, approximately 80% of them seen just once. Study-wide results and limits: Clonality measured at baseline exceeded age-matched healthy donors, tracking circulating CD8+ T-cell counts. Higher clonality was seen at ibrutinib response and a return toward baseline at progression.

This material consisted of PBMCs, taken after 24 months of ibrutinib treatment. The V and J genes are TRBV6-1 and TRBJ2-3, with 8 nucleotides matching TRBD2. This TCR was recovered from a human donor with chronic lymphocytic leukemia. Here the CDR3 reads CASTRGDPRVDTQYF. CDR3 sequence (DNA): TGTGCCAGCACGCGGGGGGACCCGAGGGTTGATACGCAGTATTTT.